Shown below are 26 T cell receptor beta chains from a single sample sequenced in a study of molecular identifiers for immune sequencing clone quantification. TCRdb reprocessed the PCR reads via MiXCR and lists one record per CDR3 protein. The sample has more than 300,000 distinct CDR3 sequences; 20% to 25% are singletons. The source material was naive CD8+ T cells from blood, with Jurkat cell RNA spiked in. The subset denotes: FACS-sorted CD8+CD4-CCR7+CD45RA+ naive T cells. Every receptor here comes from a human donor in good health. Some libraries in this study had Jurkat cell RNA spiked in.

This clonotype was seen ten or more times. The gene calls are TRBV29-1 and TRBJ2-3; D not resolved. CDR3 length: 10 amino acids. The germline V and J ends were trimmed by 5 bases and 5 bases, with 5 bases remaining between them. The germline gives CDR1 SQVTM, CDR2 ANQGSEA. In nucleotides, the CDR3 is TGCAGCGTTCGGATAGATACGCAGTATTTT. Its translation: CSVRIDTQYF.

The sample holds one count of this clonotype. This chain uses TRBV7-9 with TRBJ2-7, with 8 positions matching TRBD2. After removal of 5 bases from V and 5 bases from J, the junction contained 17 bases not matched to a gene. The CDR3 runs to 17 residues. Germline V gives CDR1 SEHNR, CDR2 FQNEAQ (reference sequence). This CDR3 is CASSLPPKVSGSHEQYF. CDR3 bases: TGTGCCAGCAGCCTCCCCCCTAAGGTCAGCGGGAGTCACGAGCAGTACTTC.

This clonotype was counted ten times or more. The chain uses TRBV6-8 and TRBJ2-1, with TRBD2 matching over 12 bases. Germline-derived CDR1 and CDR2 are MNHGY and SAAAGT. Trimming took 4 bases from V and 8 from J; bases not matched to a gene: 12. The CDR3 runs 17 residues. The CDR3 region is CASSFFCRTSGIHEQFF. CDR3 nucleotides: TGTGCCAGCAGTTTCTTTTGTAGGACTAGCGGGATCCATGAGCAGTTCTTC.

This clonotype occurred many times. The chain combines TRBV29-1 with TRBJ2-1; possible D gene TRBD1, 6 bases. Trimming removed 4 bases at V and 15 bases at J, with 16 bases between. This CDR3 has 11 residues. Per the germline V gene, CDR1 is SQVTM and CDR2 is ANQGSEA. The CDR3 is CSVVQGQSLFF. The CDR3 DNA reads TGCAGCGTTGTCCAGGGGCAGAGCTTGTTCTTC.

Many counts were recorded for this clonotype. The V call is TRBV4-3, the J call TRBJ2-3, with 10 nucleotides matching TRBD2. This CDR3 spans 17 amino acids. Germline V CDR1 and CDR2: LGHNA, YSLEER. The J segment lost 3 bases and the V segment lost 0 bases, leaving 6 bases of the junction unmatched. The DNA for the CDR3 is TGCGCCAGCAGCCAAGAGGCAGCGGGGGGGGTGACAGATACGCAGTATTTT. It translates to CASSQEAAGGVTDTQYF.

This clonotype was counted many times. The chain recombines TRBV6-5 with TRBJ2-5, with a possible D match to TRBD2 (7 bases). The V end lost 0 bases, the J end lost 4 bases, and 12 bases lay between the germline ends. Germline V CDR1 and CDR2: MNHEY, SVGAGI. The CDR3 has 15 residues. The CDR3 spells CASSYSGGGGETQYF. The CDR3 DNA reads TGTGCCAGCAGTTACTCGGGGGGGGGCGGAGAGACCCAGTACTTC.

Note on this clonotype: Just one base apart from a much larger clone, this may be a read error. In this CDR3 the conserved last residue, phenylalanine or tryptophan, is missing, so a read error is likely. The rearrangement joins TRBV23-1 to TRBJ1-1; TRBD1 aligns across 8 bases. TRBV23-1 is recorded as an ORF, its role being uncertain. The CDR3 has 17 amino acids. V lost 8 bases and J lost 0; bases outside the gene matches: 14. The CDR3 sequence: CASPRAAGGPLNTEAFS. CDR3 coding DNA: TGCGCCAGCCCCAGAGCAGCAGGGGGCCCTCTGAACACTGAAGCTTTCTCT.

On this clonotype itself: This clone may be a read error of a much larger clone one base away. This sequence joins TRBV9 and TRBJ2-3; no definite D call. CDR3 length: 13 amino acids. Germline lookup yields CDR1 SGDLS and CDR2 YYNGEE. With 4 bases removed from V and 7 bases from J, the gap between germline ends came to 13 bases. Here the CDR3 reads CASSPLSTNTQYF. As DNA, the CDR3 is TGTGCCAGCAGCCCATTGTCCACGAATACGCAGTATTTT.

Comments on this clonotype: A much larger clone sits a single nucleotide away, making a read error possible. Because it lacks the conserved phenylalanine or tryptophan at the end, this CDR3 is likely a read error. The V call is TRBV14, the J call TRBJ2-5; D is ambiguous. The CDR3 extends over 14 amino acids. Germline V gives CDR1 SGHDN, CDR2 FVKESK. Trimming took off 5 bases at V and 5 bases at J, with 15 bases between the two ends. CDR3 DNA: TGTGCCAGCAGCTTCGGACGGTTGGCGGAGACCCAGTACCTC. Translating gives CASSFGRLAETQYL.

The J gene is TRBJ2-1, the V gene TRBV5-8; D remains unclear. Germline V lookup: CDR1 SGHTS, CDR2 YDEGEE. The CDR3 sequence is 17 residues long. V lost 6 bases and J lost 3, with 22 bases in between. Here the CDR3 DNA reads TGTGCCAGCACCCTTGTCGCTGCAGCGCCCCACTACAATGAGCAGTTCTTC. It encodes CASTLVAAAPHYNEQFF.

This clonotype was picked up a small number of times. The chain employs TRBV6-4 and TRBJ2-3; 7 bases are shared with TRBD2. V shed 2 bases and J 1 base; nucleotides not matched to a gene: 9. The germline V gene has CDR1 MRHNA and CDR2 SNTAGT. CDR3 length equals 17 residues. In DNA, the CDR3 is TGTGCCAGCAGTGACCGGCGGGAGTATGTGTGCACAGATACGCAGTATTTT. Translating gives CASSDRREYVCTDTQYF.

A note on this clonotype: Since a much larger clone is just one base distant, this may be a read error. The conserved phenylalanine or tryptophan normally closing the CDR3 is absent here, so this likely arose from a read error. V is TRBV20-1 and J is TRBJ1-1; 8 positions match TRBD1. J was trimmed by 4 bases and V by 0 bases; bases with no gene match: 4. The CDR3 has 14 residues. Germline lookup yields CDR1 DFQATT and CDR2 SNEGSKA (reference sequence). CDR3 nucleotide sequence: TGCAGTGCTAGAGAATCCACAGGGGGCACTGAAGCTTTCATT. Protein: CSARESTGGTEAFI.

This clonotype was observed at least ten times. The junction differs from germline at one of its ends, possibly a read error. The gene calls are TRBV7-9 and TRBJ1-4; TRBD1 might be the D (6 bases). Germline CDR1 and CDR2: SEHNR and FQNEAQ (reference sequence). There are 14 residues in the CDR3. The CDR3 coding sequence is TGTGCCAGCAGCTCGCTAAACCGCACCGGGACCACAGGGTTT. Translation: CASSSLNRTGTTGF.

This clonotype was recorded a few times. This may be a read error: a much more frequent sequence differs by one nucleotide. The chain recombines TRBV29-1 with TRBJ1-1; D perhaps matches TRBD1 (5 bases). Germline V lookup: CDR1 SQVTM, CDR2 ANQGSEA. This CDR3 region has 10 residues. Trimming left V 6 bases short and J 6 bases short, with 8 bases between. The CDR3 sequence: CSVQVAEAFF. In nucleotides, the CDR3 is TGCAGCGTACAGGTCGCTGAAGCTTTCTTT. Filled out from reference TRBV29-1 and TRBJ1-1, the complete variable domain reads SAVISQKPSRDICQRGTSLTIQCQVDSQVTMMFWYRQQPGQSLTLIATANQGSEATYESGFVIDKFPISRPNLTFSTLTVSNMSPEDSSIYLCSVQVAEAFFGQGTRLTVV.

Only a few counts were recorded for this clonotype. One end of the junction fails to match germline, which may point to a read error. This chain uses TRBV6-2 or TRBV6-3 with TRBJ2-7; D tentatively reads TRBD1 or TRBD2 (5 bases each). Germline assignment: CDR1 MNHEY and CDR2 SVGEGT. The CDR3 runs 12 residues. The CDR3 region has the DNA TGTGCCAGCAGTTACTCCCGGGGCCAACAGTCCTTC. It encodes CASSYSRGQQSF.

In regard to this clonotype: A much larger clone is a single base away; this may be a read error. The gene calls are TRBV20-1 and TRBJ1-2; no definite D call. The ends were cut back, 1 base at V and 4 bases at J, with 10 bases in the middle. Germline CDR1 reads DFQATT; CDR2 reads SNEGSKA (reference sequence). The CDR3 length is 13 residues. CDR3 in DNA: TGCAGTGCTAGAGGGGAGGGCAGCTATGGCTACACCTTC. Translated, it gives CSARGEGSYGYTF.

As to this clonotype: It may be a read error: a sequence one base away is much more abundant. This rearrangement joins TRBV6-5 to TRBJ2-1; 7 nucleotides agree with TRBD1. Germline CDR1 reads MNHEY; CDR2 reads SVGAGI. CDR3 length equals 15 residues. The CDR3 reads CAGSYSTAGGNEQFF. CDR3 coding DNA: TGTGCCGGCAGTTACTCAACGGCAGGGGGCAATGAGCAGTTCTTC.

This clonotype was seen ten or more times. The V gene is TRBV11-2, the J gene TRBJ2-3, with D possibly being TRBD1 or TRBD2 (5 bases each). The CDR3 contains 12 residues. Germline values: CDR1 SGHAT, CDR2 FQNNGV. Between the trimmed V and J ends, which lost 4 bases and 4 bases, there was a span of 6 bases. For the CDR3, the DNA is TGTGCCAGCAGCTGGGGACCAGATACGCAGTATTTT. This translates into CASSWGPDTQYF.

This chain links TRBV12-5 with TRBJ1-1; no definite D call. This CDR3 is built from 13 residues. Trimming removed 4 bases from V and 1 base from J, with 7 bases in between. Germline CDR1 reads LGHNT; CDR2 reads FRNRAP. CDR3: CASGYQPNTEAFF. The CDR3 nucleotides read TGTGCTAGTGGTTACCAACCGAACACTGAAGCTTTCTTT.

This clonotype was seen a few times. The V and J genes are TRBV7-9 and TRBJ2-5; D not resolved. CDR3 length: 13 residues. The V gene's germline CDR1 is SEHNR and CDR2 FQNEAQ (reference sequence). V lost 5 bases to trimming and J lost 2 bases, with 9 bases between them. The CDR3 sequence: CASSGAAQETQYF. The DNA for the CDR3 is TGTGCCAGCAGCGGTGCGGCTCAAGAGACCCAGTACTTC.

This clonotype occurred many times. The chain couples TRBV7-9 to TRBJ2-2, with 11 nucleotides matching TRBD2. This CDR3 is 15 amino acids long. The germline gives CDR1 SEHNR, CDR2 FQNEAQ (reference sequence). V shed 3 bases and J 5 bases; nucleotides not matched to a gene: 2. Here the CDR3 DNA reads TGTGCCAGCAGCTTGGGGACTAGCGGAACCGGGGAGCTGTTTTTT. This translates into CASSLGTSGTGELFF.

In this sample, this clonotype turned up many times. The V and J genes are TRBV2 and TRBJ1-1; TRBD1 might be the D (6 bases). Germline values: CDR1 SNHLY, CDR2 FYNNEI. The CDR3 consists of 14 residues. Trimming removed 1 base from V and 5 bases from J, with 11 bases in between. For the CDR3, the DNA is TGTGCCAGCAGTGAAGAGGGGGGCTTGACTGAAGCTTTCTTT. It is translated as CASSEEGGLTEAFF.

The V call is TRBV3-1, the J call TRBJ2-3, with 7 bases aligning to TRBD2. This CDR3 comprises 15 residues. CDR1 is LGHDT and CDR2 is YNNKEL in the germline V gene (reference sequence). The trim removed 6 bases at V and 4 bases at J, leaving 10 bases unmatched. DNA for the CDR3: TGTGCCAGCAGTCCTACTAGCGTGCGTCCAGATACGCAGTATTTT. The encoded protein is CASSPTSVRPDTQYF.

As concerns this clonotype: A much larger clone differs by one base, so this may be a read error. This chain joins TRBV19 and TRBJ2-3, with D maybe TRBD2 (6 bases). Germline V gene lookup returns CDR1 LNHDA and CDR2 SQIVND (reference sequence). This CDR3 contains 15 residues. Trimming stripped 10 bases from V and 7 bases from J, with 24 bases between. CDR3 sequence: CATSGLARLQNTQYF. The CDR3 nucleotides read TGTGCCACCTCTGGTCTAGCGAGACTTCAGAATACGCAGTATTTT.

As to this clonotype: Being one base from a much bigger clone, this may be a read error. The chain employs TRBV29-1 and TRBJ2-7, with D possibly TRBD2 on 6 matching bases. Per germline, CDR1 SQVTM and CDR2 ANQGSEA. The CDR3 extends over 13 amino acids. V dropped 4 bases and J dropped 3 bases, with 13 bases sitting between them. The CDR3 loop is CSVAAGLDYEQYF. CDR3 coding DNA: TGCAGCGTTGCCGCGGGGCTCGACTACGAGCAGTACTTC.

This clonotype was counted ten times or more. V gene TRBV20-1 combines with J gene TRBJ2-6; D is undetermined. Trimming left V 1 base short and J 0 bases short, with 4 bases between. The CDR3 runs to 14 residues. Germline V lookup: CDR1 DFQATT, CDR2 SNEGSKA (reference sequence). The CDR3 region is CSARGSSGANVLTF. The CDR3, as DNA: TGCAGTGCTAGAGGAAGCTCTGGGGCCAACGTCCTGACTTTC.